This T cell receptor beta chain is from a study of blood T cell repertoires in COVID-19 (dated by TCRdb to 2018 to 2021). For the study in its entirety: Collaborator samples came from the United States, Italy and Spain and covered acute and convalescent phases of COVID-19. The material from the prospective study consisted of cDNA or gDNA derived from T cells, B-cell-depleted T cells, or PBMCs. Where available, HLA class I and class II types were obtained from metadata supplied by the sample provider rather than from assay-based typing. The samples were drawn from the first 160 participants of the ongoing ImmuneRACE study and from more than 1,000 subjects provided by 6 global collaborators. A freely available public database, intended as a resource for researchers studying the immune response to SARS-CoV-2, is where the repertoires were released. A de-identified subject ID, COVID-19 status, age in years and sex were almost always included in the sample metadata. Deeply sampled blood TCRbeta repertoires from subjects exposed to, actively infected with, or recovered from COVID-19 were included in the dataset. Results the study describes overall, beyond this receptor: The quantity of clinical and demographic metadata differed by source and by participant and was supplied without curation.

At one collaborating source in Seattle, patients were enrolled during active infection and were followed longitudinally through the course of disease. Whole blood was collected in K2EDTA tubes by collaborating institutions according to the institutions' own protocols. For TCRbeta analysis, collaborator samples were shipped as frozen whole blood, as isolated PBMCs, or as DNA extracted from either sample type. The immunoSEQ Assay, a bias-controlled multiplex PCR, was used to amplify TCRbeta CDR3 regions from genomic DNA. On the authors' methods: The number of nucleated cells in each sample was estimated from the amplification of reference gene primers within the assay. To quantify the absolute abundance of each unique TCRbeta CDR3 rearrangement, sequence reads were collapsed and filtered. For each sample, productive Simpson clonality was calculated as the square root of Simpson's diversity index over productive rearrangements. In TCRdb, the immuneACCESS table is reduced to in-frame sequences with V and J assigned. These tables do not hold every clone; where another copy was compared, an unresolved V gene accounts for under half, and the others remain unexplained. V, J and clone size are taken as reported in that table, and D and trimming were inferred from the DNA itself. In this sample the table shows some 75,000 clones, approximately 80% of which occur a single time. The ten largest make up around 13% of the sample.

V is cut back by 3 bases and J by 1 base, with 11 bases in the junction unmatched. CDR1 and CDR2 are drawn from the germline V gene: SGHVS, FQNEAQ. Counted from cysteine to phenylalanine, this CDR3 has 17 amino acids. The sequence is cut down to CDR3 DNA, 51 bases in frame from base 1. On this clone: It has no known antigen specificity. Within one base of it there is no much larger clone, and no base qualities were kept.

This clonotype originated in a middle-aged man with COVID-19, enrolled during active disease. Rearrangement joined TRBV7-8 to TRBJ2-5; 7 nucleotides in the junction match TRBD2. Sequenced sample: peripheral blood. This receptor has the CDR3 CASSLGLQSTFQETQYF. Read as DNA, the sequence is TGTGCCAGCAGCTTGGGACTACAATCTACCTTCCAAGAGACCCAGTACTTC.